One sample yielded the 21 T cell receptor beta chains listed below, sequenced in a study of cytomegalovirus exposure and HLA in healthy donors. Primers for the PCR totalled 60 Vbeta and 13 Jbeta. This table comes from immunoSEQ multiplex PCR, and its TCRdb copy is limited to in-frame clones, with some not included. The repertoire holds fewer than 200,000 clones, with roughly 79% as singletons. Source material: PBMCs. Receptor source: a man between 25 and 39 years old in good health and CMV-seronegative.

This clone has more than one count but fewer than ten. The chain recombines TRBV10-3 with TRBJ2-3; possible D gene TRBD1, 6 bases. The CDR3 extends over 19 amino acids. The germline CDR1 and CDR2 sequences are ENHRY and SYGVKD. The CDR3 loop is CPQYAARVGALIGTDTQYF. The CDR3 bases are TGTCCTCAATACGCCGCCAGGGTGGGGGCTTTGATAGGCACAGATACGCAGTATTTT.

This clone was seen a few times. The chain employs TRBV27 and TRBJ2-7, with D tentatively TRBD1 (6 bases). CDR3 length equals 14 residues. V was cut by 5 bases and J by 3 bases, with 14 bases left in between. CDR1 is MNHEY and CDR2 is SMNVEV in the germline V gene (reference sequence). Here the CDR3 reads CASSPAGQHYEQYF. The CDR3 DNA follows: TGTGCCAGCAGTCCGGCTGGACAGCACTACGAGCAGTACTTC.

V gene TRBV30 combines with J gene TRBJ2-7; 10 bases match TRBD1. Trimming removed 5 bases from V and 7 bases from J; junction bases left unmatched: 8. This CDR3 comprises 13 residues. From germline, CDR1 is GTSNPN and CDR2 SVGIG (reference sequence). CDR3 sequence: CAWDRQGALEQYF. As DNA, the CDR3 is TGTGCCTGGGACCGACAGGGGGCGCTGGAGCAGTACTTC.

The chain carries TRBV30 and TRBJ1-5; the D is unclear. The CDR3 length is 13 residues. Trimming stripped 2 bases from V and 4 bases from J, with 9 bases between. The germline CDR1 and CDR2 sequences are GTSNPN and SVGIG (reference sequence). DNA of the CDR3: TGTGCCTGGAGTAAACCGGGAAATCAGCCCCAGCATTTT. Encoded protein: CAWSKPGNQPQHF.

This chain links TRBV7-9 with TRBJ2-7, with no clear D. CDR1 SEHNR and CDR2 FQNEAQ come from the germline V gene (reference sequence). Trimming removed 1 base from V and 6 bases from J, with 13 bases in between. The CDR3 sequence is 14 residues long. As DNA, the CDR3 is TGTGCCAGCAGCTTAGGGGCTGGGTTCGTCGAGCAGTACTTC. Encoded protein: CASSLGAGFVEQYF.

For the CDR3, the DNA is TGCAGCGTAGGATACCGGCCTAGCGGGCCTTACGAGCAGTACTTC. Translating gives CSVGYRPSGPYEQYF. The chain is built from TRBV29-1 and TRBJ2-5; 8 bases agree with TRBD2. The J call could be wrong; TRBJ2-7 is a better fit for the DNA end. This CDR3 comprises 15 residues. Germline assignment: CDR1 SQVTM and CDR2 ANQGSEA.

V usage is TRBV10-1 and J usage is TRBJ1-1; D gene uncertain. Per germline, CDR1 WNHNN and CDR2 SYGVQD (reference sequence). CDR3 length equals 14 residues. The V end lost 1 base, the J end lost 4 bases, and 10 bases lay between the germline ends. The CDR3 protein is CASSEFQVGTEAFF. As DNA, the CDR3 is TGCGCCAGCAGTGAGTTCCAGGTGGGCACTGAAGCTTTCTTT.

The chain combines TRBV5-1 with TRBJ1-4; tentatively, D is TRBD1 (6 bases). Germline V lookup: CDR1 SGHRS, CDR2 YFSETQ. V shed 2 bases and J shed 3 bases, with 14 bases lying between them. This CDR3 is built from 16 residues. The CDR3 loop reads CASSLGQFAANEKLFF. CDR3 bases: TGCGCCAGCAGCTTAGGACAGTTTGCAGCTAATGAAAAACTGTTTTTT.

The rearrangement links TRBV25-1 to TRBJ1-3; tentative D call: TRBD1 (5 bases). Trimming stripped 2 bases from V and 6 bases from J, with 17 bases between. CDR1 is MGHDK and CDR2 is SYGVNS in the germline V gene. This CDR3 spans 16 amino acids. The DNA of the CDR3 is TGTGCCAGCAGTGAAAGCAGACAGCCGATGGAAAACACCATATATTTT. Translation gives CASSESRQPMENTIYF.

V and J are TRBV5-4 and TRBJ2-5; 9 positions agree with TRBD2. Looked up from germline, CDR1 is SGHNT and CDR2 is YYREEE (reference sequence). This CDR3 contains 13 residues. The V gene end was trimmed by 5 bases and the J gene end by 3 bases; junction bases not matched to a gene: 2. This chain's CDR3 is CASRTSGEETQYF. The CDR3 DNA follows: TGTGCCAGCAGGACTAGCGGAGAAGAGACCCAGTACTTC.

The CDR3 here is CASRRSGANTGELFF. In DNA form, the CDR3 reads TGTGCCAGCAGACGTAGCGGGGCGAACACCGGGGAGCTGTTTTTT. The chain has TRBV7-9 and TRBJ2-2, with 8 positions matching TRBD2. This CDR3 has 15 residues. V shed 6 bases and J 0 bases; nucleotides not matched to a gene: 3. Looked up from germline, CDR1 is SEHNR and CDR2 is FQNEAQ (reference sequence).

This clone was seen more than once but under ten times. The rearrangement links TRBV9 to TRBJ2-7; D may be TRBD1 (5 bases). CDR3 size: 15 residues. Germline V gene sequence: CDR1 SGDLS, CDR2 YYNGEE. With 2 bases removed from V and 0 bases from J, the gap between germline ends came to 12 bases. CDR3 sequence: CASSVLTAISYEQYF. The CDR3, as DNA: TGTGCCAGCAGCGTGTTGACAGCTATCTCCTACGAGCAGTACTTC.

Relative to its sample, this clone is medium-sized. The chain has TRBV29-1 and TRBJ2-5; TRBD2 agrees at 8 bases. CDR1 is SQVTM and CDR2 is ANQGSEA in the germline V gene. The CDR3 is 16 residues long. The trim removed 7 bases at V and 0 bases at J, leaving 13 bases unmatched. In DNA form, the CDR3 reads TGCAGCGCCCGTTTGCGCGGGGGGCGATACCAAGAGACCCAGTACTTC. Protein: CSARLRGGRYQETQYF.

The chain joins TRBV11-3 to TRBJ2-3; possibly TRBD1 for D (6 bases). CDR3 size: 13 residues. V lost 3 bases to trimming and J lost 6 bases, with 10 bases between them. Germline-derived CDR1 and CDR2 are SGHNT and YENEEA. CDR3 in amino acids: CASSLGARDTQYF. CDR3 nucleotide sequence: TGTGCCAGCAGCTTGGGGGCGCGGGATACGCAGTATTTT. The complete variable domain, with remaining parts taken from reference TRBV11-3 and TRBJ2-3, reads EAGVVQSPRYKIIEKKQPVAFWCNPISGHNTLYWYLQNLGQGPELLIRYENEEAVDDSQLPKDRFSAERLKGVDSTLKIQPAELGDSAVYLCASSLGARDTQYFGPGTRLTVL.

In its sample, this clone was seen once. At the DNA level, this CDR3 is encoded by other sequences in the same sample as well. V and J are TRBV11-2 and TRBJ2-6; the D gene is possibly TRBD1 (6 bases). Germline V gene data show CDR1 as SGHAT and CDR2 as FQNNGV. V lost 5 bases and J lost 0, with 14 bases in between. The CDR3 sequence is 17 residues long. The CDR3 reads CASSPTIQGSGANVLTF. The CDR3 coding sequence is TGTGCCAGCAGCCCGACCATACAGGGCTCTGGGGCCAACGTCCTGACTTTC.

The CDR3 DNA reads as TGCGCCAGCAGCCAAGACACTAGCGCCTACTACGAGCAGTACTTC. Protein sequence: CASSQDTSAYYEQYF. The rearrangement links TRBV4-1 to TRBJ2-7; 7 bases match TRBD2. Trimming took 0 bases from V and 3 from J; bases not matched to a gene: 5. From germline, CDR1 is MGHRA and CDR2 YSYEKL. This CDR3 spans 15 amino acids.

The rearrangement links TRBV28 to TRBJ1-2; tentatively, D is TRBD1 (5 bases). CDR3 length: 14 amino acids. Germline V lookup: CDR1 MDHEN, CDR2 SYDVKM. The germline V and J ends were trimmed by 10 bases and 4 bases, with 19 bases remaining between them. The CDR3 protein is CATPLGAPAYGYTF. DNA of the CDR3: TGTGCCACTCCTTTAGGGGCGCCGGCCTATGGCTACACCTTC.

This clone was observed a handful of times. This CDR3 is CASSLGLAGGRVQETQYF. CDR3 bases: TGCGCCAGCAGCTTAGGACTAGCGGGAGGGCGAGTCCAAGAGACCCAGTACTTC. The chain couples TRBV5-1 to TRBJ2-5, with 15 bases fitting TRBD2. The CDR3 contains 18 residues. The germline CDR1 and CDR2 sequences are SGHRS and YFSETQ. With V trimmed by 2 bases and J by 1 base, 6 bases remained unmatched.

CDR3 protein: CASSTNGAGVETQYF. The CDR3 region has the DNA TGTGCCAGCAGCACCAATGGGGCAGGGGTGGAGACCCAGTACTTC. J is TRBJ2-5 and V is TRBV9; the D gene is possibly TRBD1 (6 bases). Germline CDR1 and CDR2: SGDLS and YYNGEE. The CDR3 totals 15 residues. The V and J ends lost 4 bases and 5 bases respectively, with 18 bases between them.

The CDR3: CASSPGDRTLYQPQHF. The CDR3 DNA sequence: TGTGCCAGCTCGCCGGGGGACAGGACCTTATATCAGCCCCAGCATTTT. The chain recombines TRBV18 with TRBJ1-5; the match to TRBD1 covers 8 bases. Germline trimming cut 6 bases from V and 5 bases from J; bases unmatched to any gene: 12. The CDR3 is made up of 16 amino acids. Germline V lookup: CDR1 KGHSH, CDR2 LQKENI.

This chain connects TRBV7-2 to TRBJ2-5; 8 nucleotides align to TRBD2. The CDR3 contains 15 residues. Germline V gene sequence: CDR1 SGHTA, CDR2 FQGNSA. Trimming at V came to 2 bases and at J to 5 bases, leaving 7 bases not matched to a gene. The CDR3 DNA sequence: TGTGCCAGCAGCTTAAAAGCGGGAGTCTGGGAGACCCAGTACTTC. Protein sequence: CASSLKAGVWETQYF.